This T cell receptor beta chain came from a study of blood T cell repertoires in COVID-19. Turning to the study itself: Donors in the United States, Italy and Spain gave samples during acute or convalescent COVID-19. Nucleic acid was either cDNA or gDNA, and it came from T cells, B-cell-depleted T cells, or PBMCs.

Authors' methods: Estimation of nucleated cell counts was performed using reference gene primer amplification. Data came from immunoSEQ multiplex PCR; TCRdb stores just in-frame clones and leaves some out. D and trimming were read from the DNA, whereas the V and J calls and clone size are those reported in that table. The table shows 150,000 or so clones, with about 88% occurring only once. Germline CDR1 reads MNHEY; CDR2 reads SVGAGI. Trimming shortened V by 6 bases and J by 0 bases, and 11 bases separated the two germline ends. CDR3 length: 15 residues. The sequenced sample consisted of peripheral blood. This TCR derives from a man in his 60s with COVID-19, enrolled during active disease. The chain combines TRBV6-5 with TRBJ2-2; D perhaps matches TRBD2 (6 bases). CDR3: CASRPGTANTGELFF. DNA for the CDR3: TGTGCCAGCAGGCCGGGGACTGCGAACACCGGGGAGCTGTTTTTT.